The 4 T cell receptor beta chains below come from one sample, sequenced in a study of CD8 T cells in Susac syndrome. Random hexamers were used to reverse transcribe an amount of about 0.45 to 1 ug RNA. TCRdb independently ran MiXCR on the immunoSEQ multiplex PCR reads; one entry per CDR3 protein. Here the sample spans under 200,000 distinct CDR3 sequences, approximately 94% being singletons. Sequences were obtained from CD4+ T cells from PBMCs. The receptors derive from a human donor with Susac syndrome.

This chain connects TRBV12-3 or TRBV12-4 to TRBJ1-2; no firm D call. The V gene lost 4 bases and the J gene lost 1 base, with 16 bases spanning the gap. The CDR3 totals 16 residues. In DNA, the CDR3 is TGTGCCAGCAGTTCACCCAACGCAGCCCTTAACTATGGCTACACCTTC. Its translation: CASSSPNAALNYGYTF.

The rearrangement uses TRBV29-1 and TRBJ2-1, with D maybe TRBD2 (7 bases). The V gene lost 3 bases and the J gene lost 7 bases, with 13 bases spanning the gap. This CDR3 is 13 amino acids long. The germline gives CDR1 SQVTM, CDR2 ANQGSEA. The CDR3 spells CSVDRGALNEQFF. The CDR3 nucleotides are TGCAGCGTTGATCGGGGGGCCCTGAATGAGCAGTTCTTC.

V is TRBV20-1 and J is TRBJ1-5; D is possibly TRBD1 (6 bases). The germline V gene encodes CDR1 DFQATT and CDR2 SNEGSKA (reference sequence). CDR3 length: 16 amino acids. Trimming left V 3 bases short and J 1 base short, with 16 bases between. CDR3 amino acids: CSASGDTSKSNQPQHF. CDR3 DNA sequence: TGCAGTGCTAGCGGGGACACGTCCAAAAGCAATCAGCCCCAGCATTTT.

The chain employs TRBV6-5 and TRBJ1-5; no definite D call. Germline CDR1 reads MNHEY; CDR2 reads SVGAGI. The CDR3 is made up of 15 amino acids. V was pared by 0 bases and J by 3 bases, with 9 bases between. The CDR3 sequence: CASSYSKQSNQPQHF. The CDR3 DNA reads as TGTGCCAGCAGTTACTCGAAACAGTCCAATCAGCCCCAGCATTTT.